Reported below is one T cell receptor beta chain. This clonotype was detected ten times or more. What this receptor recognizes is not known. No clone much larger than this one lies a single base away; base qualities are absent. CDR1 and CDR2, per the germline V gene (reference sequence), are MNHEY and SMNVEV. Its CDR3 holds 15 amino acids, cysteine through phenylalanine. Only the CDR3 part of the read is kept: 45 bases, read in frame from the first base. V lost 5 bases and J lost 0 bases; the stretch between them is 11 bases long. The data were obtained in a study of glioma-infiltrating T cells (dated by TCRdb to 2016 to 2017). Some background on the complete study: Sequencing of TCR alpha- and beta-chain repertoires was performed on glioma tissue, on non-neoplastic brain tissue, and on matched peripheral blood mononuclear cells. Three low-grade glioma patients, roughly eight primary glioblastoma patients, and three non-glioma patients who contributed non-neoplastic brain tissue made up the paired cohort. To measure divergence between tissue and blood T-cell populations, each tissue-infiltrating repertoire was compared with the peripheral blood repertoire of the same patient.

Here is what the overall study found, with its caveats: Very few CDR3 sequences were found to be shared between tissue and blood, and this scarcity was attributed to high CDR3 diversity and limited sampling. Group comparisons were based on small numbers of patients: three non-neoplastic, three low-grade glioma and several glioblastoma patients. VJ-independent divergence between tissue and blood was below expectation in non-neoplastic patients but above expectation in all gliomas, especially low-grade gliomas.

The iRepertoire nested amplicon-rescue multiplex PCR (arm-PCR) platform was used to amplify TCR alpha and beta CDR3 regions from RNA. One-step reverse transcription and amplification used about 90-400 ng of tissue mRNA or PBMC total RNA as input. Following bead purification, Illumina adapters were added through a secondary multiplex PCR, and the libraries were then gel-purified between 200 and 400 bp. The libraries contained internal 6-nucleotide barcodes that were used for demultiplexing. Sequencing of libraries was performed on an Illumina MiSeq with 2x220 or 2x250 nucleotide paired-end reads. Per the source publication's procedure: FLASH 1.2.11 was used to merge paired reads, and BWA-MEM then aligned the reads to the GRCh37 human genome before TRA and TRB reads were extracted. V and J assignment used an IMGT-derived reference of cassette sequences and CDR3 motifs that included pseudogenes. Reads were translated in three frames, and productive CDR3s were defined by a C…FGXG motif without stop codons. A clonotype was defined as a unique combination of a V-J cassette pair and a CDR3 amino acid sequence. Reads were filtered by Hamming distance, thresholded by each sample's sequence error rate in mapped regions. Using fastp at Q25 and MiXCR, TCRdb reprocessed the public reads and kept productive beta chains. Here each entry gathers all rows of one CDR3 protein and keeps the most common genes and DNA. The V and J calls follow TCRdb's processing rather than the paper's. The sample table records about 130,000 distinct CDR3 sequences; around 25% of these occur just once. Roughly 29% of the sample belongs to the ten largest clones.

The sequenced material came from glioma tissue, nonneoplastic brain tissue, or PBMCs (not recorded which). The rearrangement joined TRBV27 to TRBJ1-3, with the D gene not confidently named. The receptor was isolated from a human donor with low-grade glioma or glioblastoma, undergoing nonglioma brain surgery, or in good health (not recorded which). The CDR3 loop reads CASSRGPFSGNTIYF. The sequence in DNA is TGTGCCAGCAGTCGCGGGCCATTCTCTGGAAACACCATATATTTT.